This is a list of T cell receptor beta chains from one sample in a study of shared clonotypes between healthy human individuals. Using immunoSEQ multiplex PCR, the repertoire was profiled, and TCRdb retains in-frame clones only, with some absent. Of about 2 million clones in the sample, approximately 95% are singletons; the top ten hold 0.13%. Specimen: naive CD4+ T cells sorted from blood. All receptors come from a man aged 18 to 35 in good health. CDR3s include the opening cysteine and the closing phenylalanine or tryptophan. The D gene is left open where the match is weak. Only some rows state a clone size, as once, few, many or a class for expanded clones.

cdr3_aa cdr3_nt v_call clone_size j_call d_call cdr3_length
CASSLAFAGGEAFF TGTGCCAGCAGCTTAGCGTTCGCGGGGGGTGAAGCTTTCTTT TRBV7-2 . TRBJ1-1 . 14
CASSYGPGGSTGELFF TGTGCCAGCAGTTACGGGCCGGGAGGGAGTACCGGGGAGCTGTTTTTT TRBV6-6 . TRBJ2-2 TRBD2 16
CASSPQGGGAYEQYF TGCGCCAGCAGCCCTCAAGGGGGGGGCGCCTACGAGCAGTACTTC TRBV5-1 . TRBJ2-7 . 15
CSVGRAGVLSYEQYF TGCAGCGTTGGGAGGGCAGGGGTCCTCTCCTACGAGCAGTACTTC TRBV29-1 once TRBJ2-7 . 15
CASSARQGHNTGELFF TGTGCCAGCAGCGCCCGACAGGGGCATAACACCGGGGAGCTGTTTTTT TRBV7-9 . TRBJ2-2 TRBD1 16
CASSQTQGGLSGYTF TGCGCCAGCAGCCAAACGCAGGGAGGGCTTAGTGGCTACACCTTC TRBV4-1 once TRBJ1-2 . 15
CASRREWPYEQYF TGTGCCAGCAGACGTGAGTGGCCCTACGAGCAGTACTTC TRBV6-1 . TRBJ2-7 . 13
CASSPTANYGYTF TGTGCCAGCTCACCGACAGCTAACTATGGCTACACCTTC TRBV18 . TRBJ1-2 . 13
CASSPTDGGYTF TGTGCCAGTAGTCCAACGGACGGAGGCTACACCTTC TRBV19 . TRBJ1-2 . 12
CASSYSGRANF TGTGCCAGCAGTTACTCAGGCAGGGCGAATTTT TRBV6-6 . TRBJ1-3 . 11
CASSPGEAGGSTDTQYF TGTGCCAGCAGCCCTGGGGAAGCGGGGGGGAGCACAGATACGCAGTATTTT TRBV4-2 . TRBJ2-3 TRBD2 17
CASRLASRPSTDTQYF TGTGCCAGCAGACTCGCTAGCAGACCTAGCACAGATACGCAGTATTTT TRBV27 . TRBJ2-3 . 16
CAWSVWGGITGELFF TGTGCCTGGAGTGTCTGGGGTGGTATCACCGGGGAGCTGTTTTTT TRBV30 . TRBJ2-2 . 15
CASSGPTEDTYGYTF TGTGCCAGCAGTGGGCCAACAGAGGACACCTATGGCTACACCTTC TRBV25-1 . TRBJ1-2 . 15
CASSLVFSYNEQFF TGTGCCAGCAGCCTCGTGTTTTCCTACAATGAGCAGTTCTTC TRBV6-5 . TRBJ2-1 . 14
CASSEGSGGRTYNEQFF TGTGCCAGCAGTGAAGGGTCGGGGGGCCGTACCTACAATGAGCAGTTCTTC TRBV2 once TRBJ2-1 . 17
CASSEARGLEAFF TGTGCCAGCAGTGAAGCGAGGGGGCTGGAAGCTTTCTTT TRBV6-1 . TRBJ1-1 TRBD1 13
CASSFGGRGPGQPQHF TGTGCCAGCAGTTTCGGTGGCAGGGGGCCTGGTCAGCCCCAGCATTTT TRBV28 . TRBJ1-5 TRBD1 16
CASRQGLAVETQYF TGCGCCAGCAGACAGGGACTAGCAGTTGAGACCCAGTACTTC TRBV5-1 . TRBJ2-5 TRBD2 14
CASSLGGIEETQYF TGTGCCAGCAGCTTAGGCGGGATAGAGGAGACCCAGTACTTC TRBV7-8 . TRBJ2-5 . 14
CASNSASSYNEQFF TGTGCCAGCAACTCGGCAAGCTCCTACAATGAGCAGTTCTTC TRBV9 . TRBJ2-1 . 14
CASSIMSGGSYEQYF TGTGCCAGTAGTATAATGTCAGGGGGCTCTTACGAGCAGTACTTC TRBV19 . TRBJ2-7 TRBD1 15
CASSLAHRTEAFF TGTGCCAGCAGCTTAGCGCACCGCACTGAAGCTTTCTTT TRBV7-2 . TRBJ1-1 . 13
CASRRGNGELFF TGTGCCAGCAGAAGGGGAAACGGGGAGCTGTTTTTT TRBV6-1 . TRBJ2-2 . 12
CASGTDGNSNQPQHF TGTGCCAGTGGGACGGACGGTAATAGCAATCAGCCCCAGCATTTT TRBV7-9 . TRBJ1-5 . 15
CASSYAGTSNEKLFF TGTGCCAGCAGTTACGCCGGGACTAGTAATGAAAAACTGTTTTTT TRBV6-5 . TRBJ1-4 . 15
CATSRDQAGINSPLHF TGTGCCACCAGCAGAGATCAAGCAGGGATAAATTCACCCCTCCACTTT TRBV15 once TRBJ1-6 . 16
CASSLNNSPLHF TGTGCCAGCAGCCTCAATAATTCACCCCTCCACTTT TRBV11-2 . TRBJ1-6 . 12
CAISEDRGPYNEQFF TGTGCCATCAGTGAGGACAGGGGCCCCTACAATGAGCAGTTCTTC TRBV10-3 . TRBJ2-1 TRBD1 15
CASSLDGLAGYEQFF TGCGCCAGCAGCTTGGACGGACTAGCGGGCTATGAGCAGTTCTTC TRBV5-1 . TRBJ2-1 TRBD2 15
CASSPSLSGEAFF TGTGCCAGCTCACCATCCCTTTCAGGGGAAGCTTTCTTT TRBV18 once TRBJ1-1 . 13
CASSGGVPPYGYTF TGTGCCAGCAGTGGGGGCGTTCCCCCCTATGGCTACACCTTC TRBV28 once TRBJ1-2 . 14
CASSGASGHEQFF TGTGCCAGCAGCGGGGCTAGCGGACATGAGCAGTTCTTC TRBV11-2 . TRBJ2-1 TRBD2 13
CASGLVNWRVKSSYNEQFF TGTGCTAGTGGTTTGGTTAATTGGCGAGTTAAGAGCTCCTACAATGAGCAGTTCTTC TRBV12-5 . TRBJ2-1 . 19
CASSLFRLATDTQYF TGTGCCAGCAGTTTATTTCGGCTAGCGACAGATACGCAGTATTTT TRBV27 . TRBJ2-3 . 15
CASSLDRGNTIYF TGCGCCAGCAGCTTGGACAGAGGAAACACCATATATTTT TRBV5-1 . TRBJ1-3 . 13
CASSQPVDGTYEQYF TGCGCCAGCAGCCAGCCTGTGGACGGAACCTACGAGCAGTACTTC TRBV4-1 . TRBJ2-7 . 15
CAGVDTLGNEQFF TGTGCCGGGGTAGACACGTTGGGCAATGAGCAGTTCTTC TRBV30 . TRBJ2-1 . 13
CAWSVTEETQYF TGTGCCTGGAGTGTAACGGAAGAGACCCAGTACTTC TRBV30 . TRBJ2-5 . 12
CAWRWGAEVGELFF TGTGCCTGGAGATGGGGGGCCGAGGTCGGGGAGCTGTTTTTT TRBV30 . TRBJ2-2 . 14
CASSFAGTEDTQYF TGTGCCAGCAGCTTCGCGGGGACGGAAGATACGCAGTATTTT TRBV5-4 . TRBJ2-3 . 14
CASSEQGAYEQYF TGTGCCAGCAGTGAACAGGGGGCCTACGAGCAGTACTTC TRBV2 few TRBJ2-7 TRBD1 13
CASSPESETQYF TGTGCCAGCTCACCGGAGTCAGAGACCCAGTACTTC TRBV18 . TRBJ2-5 . 12
CASSLGPGQSYEQYF TGTGCCAGCAGCTTGGGACCGGGGCAATCCTACGAGCAGTACTTC TRBV5-6 . TRBJ2-7 . 15
CASSRASGVGGTQYF TGTGCCAGCAGCAGGGCTAGCGGGGTTGGTGGTACGCAGTATTTT TRBV28 once TRBJ2-3 TRBD2 15
CASSSQVTGGYTF TGTGCCAGCAGCTCCCAGGTTACGGGCGGCTACACCTTC TRBV7-8 . TRBJ1-2 . 13
CASSFFRTGYGYTF TGTGCCAGCAGCTTCTTTCGGACGGGCTATGGCTACACCTTC TRBV11-2 . TRBJ1-2 . 14
CASSIGVGANQPQHF TGTGCCAGTAGTATAGGCGTGGGGGCAAATCAGCCCCAGCATTTT TRBV19 few TRBJ1-5 . 15
CASRIAVSSYNEQFF TGTGCCAGCAGGATAGCGGTTAGCTCCTACAATGAGCAGTTCTTC TRBV11-2 . TRBJ2-1 . 15
CASYRSGAYEAFF TGTGCCAGCTATCGGTCAGGGGCCTATGAAGCTTTCTTT TRBV6-5 . TRBJ1-1 . 13
CASSPSGALKETQYF TGTGCCAGCAGCCCCTCGGGGGCGTTAAAAGAGACCCAGTACTTC TRBV11-2 . TRBJ2-5 . 15
CASSYWDRGDDEQYF TGTGCCAGCAGTTACTGGGACAGGGGGGACGACGAGCAGTACTTC TRBV6-6 . TRBJ2-7 TRBD1 15